One and the same sample provided the 18 T cell receptor beta chains below, sequenced in a study of T cell changes during pregnancy in multiple sclerosis. Using immunoSEQ multiplex PCR, the repertoire was profiled, and TCRdb retains in-frame clones only, with some absent. The table has approximately 30,000 clones, over 80% seen once. The sample consisted of CD8+ T cells from peripheral blood mononuclear cells, taken before pregnancy. The receptors come from a female donor with multiple sclerosis, enrolled in a pregnancy study.

This rearrangement joins TRBV19 to TRBJ2-5; 8 bases agree with TRBD1. Trimming took 4 bases from V and 5 from J; bases not matched to a gene: 15. This CDR3 region has 17 residues. Per the germline V gene, CDR1 is LNHDA and CDR2 is SQIVND (reference sequence). CDR3 in DNA: TGTGCCAGTAGTACCGGACAGGGTCCATTTCGGGCGGAGACCCAGTACTTC. As protein: CASSTGQGPFRAETQYF.

The V call is TRBV7-9, the J call TRBJ2-5, with unresolved D. CDR1 and CDR2 from the germline V gene are SEHNR and FQNEAQ (reference sequence). The V gene lost 5 bases and the J gene lost 4 bases, with 11 bases spanning the gap. The length of the CDR3 is 13 residues. The CDR3 DNA sequence: TGTGCCAGCAGCGCAAGCGCGTCAGAGACCCAGTACTTC. This codes for CASSASASETQYF.

V is TRBV28 and J is TRBJ2-5; 9 bases map to TRBD1. This CDR3 comprises 15 residues. J was trimmed by 4 bases and V by 5 bases; bases with no gene match: 8. Germline CDR1 reads MDHEN; CDR2 reads SYDVKM. CDR3 DNA: TGTGCCAGCAGTATCTCGGACAGGGGATTAGAGACCCAGTACTTC. Its translation is CASSISDRGLETQYF.

The rearrangement links TRBV5-6 to TRBJ1-1; D gene unclear. Germline CDR1 is SGHDT and CDR2 is YYEEEE. V was trimmed by 1 base and J by 3 bases, leaving 16 bases between them. There are 16 residues in the CDR3. The CDR3 bases are TGTGCCAGCAGCTTGCTTCAGGAGGGCCCGGACACTGAAGCTTTCTTT. It yields the protein CASSLLQEGPDTEAFF.

This sequence joins TRBV28 and TRBJ2-1; 7 positions match TRBD2. J gave up 0 bases and V 1 base, and 3 bases lay outside the gene matches. CDR1 MDHEN and CDR2 SYDVKM come from the germline V gene. CDR3 length equals 16 residues. CDR3: CASSLLGGSSYNEQFF. The CDR3 DNA reads as TGTGCCAGCAGTTTATTAGGCGGGAGCTCCTACAATGAGCAGTTCTTC. Looking up the rest from reference TRBV28 and TRBJ2-1 gives the full variable domain: DVKVTQSSRYLVKRTGEKVFLECVQDMDHENMFWYRQDPGLGLRLIYFSYDVKMKEKGDIPEGYSVSREKKERFSLILESASTNQTSMYLCASSLLGGSSYNEQFFGPGTRLTVL.

The V gene is TRBV28, the J gene TRBJ1-5, with 9 bases identical to TRBD1. V trimming: 6 bases; J trimming: 1 base; junction bases outside the gene matches: 7. Per the germline V gene, CDR1 is MDHEN and CDR2 is SYDVKM. The CDR3 covers 16 residues. The CDR3 spells CASRMGQGMSNQPQHF. In DNA, the CDR3 is TGTGCCAGCAGAATGGGACAGGGTATGAGCAATCAGCCCCAGCATTTT. Combining the CDR3 with reference TRBV28 and TRBJ1-5 gives the whole variable domain DVKVTQSSRYLVKRTGEKVFLECVQDMDHENMFWYRQDPGLGLRLIYFSYDVKMKEKGDIPEGYSVSREKKERFSLILESASTNQTSMYLCASRMGQGMSNQPQHFGDGTRLSIL.

The chain's CDR3 is CASSFPAGLLALTDTQYF. In DNA, the CDR3 is TGTGCCAGCAGCTTCCCAGCGGGCCTTTTGGCCCTAACAGATACGCAGTATTTT. The chain uses TRBV7-8 and TRBJ2-3, with D possibly matching TRBD2 (6 bases). Trimming left V 3 bases short and J 3 bases short, with 22 bases between. CDR1 is SGHVS, CDR2 FQNEAQ, per germline. The length of the CDR3 is 18 residues.

This clone has more than one count but fewer than ten. V gene TRBV10-3 combines with J gene TRBJ1-1, with a weak D call TRBD1 (6 bases). Between the trimmed V and J ends, which lost 0 bases and 9 bases, there was a span of 11 bases. This CDR3 comprises 13 residues. Per germline, CDR1 ENHRY and CDR2 SYGVKD. CDR3 in DNA: TGTGCCATCAGTGAGTCGCTGGACAGAAAAGCTTTCTTT. This translates into CAISESLDRKAFF.

This chain connects TRBV2 to TRBJ2-7; weak D call: TRBD2 (7 bases). The length of the CDR3 is 15 residues. CDR1 is SNHLY, CDR2 FYNNEI, per germline. Trimming removed 2 bases at V and 3 bases at J, with 14 bases between. DNA of the CDR3: TGTGCCAGCAGTGAAAGGGGGACTATTATCTACGAGCAGTACTTC. Its protein is CASSERGTIIYEQYF.

This chain links TRBV30 with TRBJ1-2; a possible D gene is TRBD1 (5 bases). V dropped 0 bases and J dropped 6 bases, with 11 bases sitting between them. The germline V gene encodes CDR1 GTSNPN and CDR2 SVGIG (reference sequence). CDR3 size: 13 residues. The CDR3 is CAWSVQGIHGYTF. Here the CDR3 DNA reads TGTGCCTGGAGTGTCCAGGGAATACATGGCTACACCTTC.

This chain links TRBV6-1 with TRBJ1-5, with D possibly TRBD1 on 5 matching bases. Germline V gene data show CDR1 as MNHNS and CDR2 as SASEGT. The CDR3 is 15 amino acids. The V gene lost 1 base and the J gene lost 3 bases, with 10 bases spanning the gap. The CDR3 region has the DNA TGTGCCAGCAGTGAAGTCCCAGGGATCAATCAGCCCCAGCATTTT. Amino acids: CASSEVPGINQPQHF.

The chain links TRBV6-6 to TRBJ2-1; 10 bases align to TRBD2. Germline V lookup: CDR1 MNHNY, CDR2 SVGAGI (reference sequence). This CDR3 region has 15 residues. After removal of 5 bases from V and 2 bases from J, the junction contained 3 bases not matched to a gene. The CDR3 is CASSRAGGPYNEQFF. CDR3 nucleotide sequence: TGTGCCAGCAGTCGAGCGGGGGGGCCCTACAATGAGCAGTTCTTC.

Only one count was recorded for this clone. V gene TRBV11-1 combines with J gene TRBJ2-7; 10 nucleotides agree with TRBD2. Germline V gives CDR1 SGHAT, CDR2 FQDESV (reference sequence). The length of the CDR3 is 15 residues. Trimming took 4 bases from V and 2 from J; bases not matched to a gene: 5. DNA for the CDR3: TGTGCCAGCAGCTCAGTAGCGGGAGGTACCTACGAGCAGTACTTC. Protein: CASSSVAGGTYEQYF.

The J gene is TRBJ2-3, the V gene TRBV9; 10 bases are shared with TRBD2. CDR1 is SGDLS, CDR2 YYNGEE, per germline. V shed 0 bases, J shed 6 bases, and the junction held 4 bases outside the gene matches. The CDR3 loop spans 15 amino acids. CDR3 residues: CASSVGAAGGDTQYF. CDR3 DNA: TGTGCCAGCAGCGTAGGAGCAGCGGGGGGGGATACGCAGTATTTT.

DNA of the CDR3: TGCGCCAGCAGCCAAGAGTTTAGCGCCGGCGGGCAGACCCAGTACTTC. It translates to CASSQEFSAGGQTQYF. The chain couples TRBV4-3 to TRBJ2-5, with a tentative D call TRBD2 (5 bases). V lost 0 bases and J lost 6, with 17 bases in between. The CDR3 has 16 amino acids. In germline, CDR1 is LGHNA, CDR2 YSLEER.

The rearrangement links TRBV6-5 to TRBJ2-7, with a possible D match to TRBD2 (6 bases). Between the trimmed V and J ends, which lost 0 bases and 6 bases, there was a span of 9 bases. Germline V gene sequence: CDR1 MNHEY, CDR2 SVGAGI. This CDR3 has 13 residues. This CDR3 is CASSYSEGLEQYF. In nucleotides, the CDR3 is TGTGCCAGCAGTTACTCGGAGGGGCTCGAGCAGTACTTC.

In DNA, the CDR3 is TGTGCCAGCAGTTTATTCGGAGACAATCAGCCCCAGCATTTT. It translates to CASSLFGDNQPQHF. The rearrangement uses TRBV28 and TRBJ1-5; no clear D. This CDR3 region has 14 residues. Trimming left V 1 base short and J 3 bases short, with 7 bases between. The germline gives CDR1 MDHEN, CDR2 SYDVKM.

This chain joins TRBV7-9 and TRBJ2-1; no firm D call. V shed 1 base and J shed 8 bases, with 12 bases lying between them. Germline values: CDR1 SEHNR, CDR2 FQNEAQ (reference sequence). This CDR3 has 14 residues. As DNA, the CDR3 is TGTGCCAGCAGCTTAGACCCAGGTGGCGATGAGCAGTTCTTC. This codes for CASSLDPGGDEQFF.